This T cell receptor (beta chain) is from a study of blood T cells in healthy people across ages. The CDR3 extends over 15 amino acids. The V gene's germline CDR1 is LGHNA and CDR2 YSLEER. Trimming shortened V by 1 base and J by 6 bases, and 13 bases separated the two germline ends. This clonotype has a handful of counts. The second PCR ran roughly 6 to 12 cycles with a sample-barcoded 5' primer and J-beta primers. MiXCR, run by TCRdb on the 5' RACE reads, gives a single entry per CDR3 protein. In the table there are fewer than 1 million distinct CDR3 sequences, around 42% of which are singletons. Every sample gave at least 5 micrograms of total RNA when it was extracted.

The chain carries TRBV4-3 and TRBJ2-1; no clear D gene. The sequence was obtained from a man in his 60s in good health. The specimen was blood. CDR3 residues: CASSQGRPSANEQFF. CDR3 sequence (DNA): TGCGCCAGCAGCCAAGGACGCCCTTCAGCCAATGAGCAGTTCTTC.